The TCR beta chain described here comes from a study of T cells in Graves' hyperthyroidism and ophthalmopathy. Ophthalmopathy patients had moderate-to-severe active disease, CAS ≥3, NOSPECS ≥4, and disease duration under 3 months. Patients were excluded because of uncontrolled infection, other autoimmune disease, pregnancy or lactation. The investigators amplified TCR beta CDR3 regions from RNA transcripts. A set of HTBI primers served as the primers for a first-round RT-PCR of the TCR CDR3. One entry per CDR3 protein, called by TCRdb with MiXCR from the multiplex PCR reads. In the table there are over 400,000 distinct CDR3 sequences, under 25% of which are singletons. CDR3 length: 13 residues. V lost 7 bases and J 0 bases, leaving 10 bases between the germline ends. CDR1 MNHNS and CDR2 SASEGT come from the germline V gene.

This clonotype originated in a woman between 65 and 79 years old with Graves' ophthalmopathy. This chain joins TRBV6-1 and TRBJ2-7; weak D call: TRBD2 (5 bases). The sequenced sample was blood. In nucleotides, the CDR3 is TGTGCCAGCAAGGAGGCGAGCTCCTACGAGCAGTACTTC. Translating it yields CASKEASSYEQYF.